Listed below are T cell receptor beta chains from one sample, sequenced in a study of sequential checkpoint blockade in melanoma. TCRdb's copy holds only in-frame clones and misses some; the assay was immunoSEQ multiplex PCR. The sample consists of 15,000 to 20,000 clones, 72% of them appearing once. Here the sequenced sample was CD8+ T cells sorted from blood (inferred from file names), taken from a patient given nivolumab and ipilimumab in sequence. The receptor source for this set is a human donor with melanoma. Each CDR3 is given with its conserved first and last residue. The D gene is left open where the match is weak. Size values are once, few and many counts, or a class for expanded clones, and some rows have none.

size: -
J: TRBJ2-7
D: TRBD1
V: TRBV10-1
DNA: TGCGCCAGCAGTGCACGGACAGGGACGAACCACGAGCAGTACTTC
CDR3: CASSARTGTNHEQYF

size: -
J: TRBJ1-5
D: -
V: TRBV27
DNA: TGTGCCAGCAGTTTTCGTAATAGCAATCAGCCCCAGCATTTT
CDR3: CASSFRNSNQPQHF

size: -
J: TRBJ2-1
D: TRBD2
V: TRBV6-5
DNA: TGTGCCAGCAGTTACGAGCGGGGGGGTAGTGAGCAGTTCTTC
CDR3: CASSYERGGSEQFF

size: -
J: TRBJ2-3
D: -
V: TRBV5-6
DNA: TGTGCCAGCAGCAGACTCACGGCTAGCGATACGCAGTATTTT
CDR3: CASSRLTASDTQYF

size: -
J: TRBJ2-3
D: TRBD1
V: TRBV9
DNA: TGTGCCAGCAGCGCAGGGACAGGGGACCGGGGGGATACGCAGTATTTT
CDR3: CASSAGTGDRGDTQYF

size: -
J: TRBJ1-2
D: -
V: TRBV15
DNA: TGTGCCACCAGCAGGGACAGCTATGGCTACACCTTC
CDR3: CATSRDSYGYTF

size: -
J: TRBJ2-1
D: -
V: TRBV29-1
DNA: TGCAGCGTTGAACAGGGGTCATTTATCAATGAGCAGTTCTTC
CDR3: CSVEQGSFINEQFF

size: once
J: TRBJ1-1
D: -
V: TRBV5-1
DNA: TGCGCCAGCAGCTGGGGCTCGAGTGGGAACACTGAAGCTTTCTTT
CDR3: CASSWGSSGNTEAFF

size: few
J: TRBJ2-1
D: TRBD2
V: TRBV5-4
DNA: TGTGCCAGCAGCTTAGAGGCTAGCGGGAGACCCTACAATGAGCAGTTCTTC
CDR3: CASSLEASGRPYNEQFF

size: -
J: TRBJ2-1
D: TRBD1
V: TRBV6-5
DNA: TGTGCCAGCAGTCCCGGGACAGGGCCCTACAATGAGCAGTTCTTC
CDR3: CASSPGTGPYNEQFF

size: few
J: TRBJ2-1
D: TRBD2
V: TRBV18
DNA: TGTGCCAGCTCACCAACAGGACGGGGGGGCGGCAATGAGCAGTTCTTC
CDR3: CASSPTGRGGGNEQFF

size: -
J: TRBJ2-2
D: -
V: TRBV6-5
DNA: TGTGCCAGCACCACAGGGGGAGGGGGGGAGCTGTTTTTT
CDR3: CASTTGGGGELFF

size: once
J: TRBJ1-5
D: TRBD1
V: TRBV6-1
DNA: TGTGCCAGCAGTGGAGGGACAGGGGGCGCTCAGCCCCAGCATTTT
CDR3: CASSGGTGGAQPQHF

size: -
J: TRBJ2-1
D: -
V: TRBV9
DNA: TGTGCCAGCAGCGACCGACAGGACAATGAGCAGTTCTTC
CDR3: CASSDRQDNEQFF

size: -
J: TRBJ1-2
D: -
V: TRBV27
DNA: TGTGCCAGCAGTCCCTCCGGCGAGGGCTATGGCTACACCTTC
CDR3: CASSPSGEGYGYTF

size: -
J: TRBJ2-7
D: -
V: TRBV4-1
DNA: TGCGCCAGCAGCTTGACACCCTCCTACGAGCAGTACTTC
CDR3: CASSLTPSYEQYF